This T cell receptor (beta chain) comes out of a study of T-cell reconstitution after alpha-beta-depleted transplantation in children. Preparation of the TCRbeta library involved a method that used unique molecular identifiers. TCRdb reanalysed the PCR reads using MiXCR and keeps one entry per CDR3 protein. The sample has 250,000 to 300,000 distinct CDR3 sequences, 10% seen once. This clonotype was recorded many times. The CDR3 extends over 14 amino acids. Per the germline V gene, CDR1 is MDHEN and CDR2 is SYDVKM. The germline V and J ends were trimmed by 3 bases and 7 bases, with 12 bases remaining between them.

The input for sequencing was PBMCs, taken before TCRalphabeta/CD19-depleted stem cell transplant. The source of this sequence is a boy younger than two with acute myeloid leukemia, due to receive a stem cell transplant. V usage is TRBV28 and J usage is TRBJ1-4; D is perhaps TRBD1 (6 bases). Here the CDR3 reads CASSFRGAGEKLFF. The CDR3 DNA reads TGTGCCAGCAGTTTTCGGGGGGCAGGTGAAAAACTGTTTTTT.